The sequence of this T cell receptor (beta chain) was determined in a study of cytomegalovirus exposure and HLA in healthy donors. Background on the study: When about 400 donors were genotyped, roughly 82% of them were found to fall in the Caucasian-associated ancestry cluster.

60 Vbeta and 13 Jbeta primers were used in PCR. Sequencing used immunoSEQ multiplex PCR; TCRdb keeps in-frame clones, though not all of them. Among about 280,000 clones listed, around 90% were seen once. The germline V gene has CDR1 SGDLS and CDR2 YYNGEE. Trimming removed 0 bases from V and 8 bases from J, with 8 bases in between. The length of the CDR3 is 12 residues. About this clone: What it binds is unknown. Other DNA sequences from this sample encode an identical CDR3 as well.

General study findings and limits: Researchers had no immune exposure information except CMV serostatus available. Excluded were some V segments that proved indistinguishable, including TRBV6-2 and TRBV6-3.

The material sequenced was PBMCs. The chain links TRBV9 to TRBJ1-2, with D hard to call. This receptor was identified in a woman aged 18-29 years in good health and CMV-seronegative. Here the CDR3 DNA reads TGTGCCAGCAGCGTAGGAGGGAACGGCTACACCTTC. It codes for CASSVGGNGYTF.